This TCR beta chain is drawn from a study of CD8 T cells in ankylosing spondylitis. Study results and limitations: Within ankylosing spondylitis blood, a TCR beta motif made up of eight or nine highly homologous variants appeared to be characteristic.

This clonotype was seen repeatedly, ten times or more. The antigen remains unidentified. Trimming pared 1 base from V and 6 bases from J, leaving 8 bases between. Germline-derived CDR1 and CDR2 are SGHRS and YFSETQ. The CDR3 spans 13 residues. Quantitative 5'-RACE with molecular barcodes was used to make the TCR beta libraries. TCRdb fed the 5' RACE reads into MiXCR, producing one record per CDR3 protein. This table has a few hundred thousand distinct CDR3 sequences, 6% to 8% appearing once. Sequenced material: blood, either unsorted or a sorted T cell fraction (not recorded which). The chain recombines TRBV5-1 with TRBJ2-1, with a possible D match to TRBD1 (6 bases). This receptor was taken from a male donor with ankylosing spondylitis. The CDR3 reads CASSLTGPNEQFF. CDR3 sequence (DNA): TGCGCCAGCAGCTTGACAGGGCCCAATGAGCAGTTCTTC.